This T cell receptor (beta chain) was identified during a study of blood T cell repertoires in COVID-19. Turning to the study itself: Samples representing acute and convalescent COVID-19 were sourced from the United States, Italy and Spain. The cDNA or gDNA used as material had been derived from T cells, B-cell-depleted T cells, or PBMCs.

In the authors' workflow: Quantification of nucleated cells was approximated via reference gene primer amplification. Method: immunoSEQ multiplex PCR; TCRdb's copy keeps in-frame clones and lacks some. That table furnishes V, J and clone size, whereas the DNA furnished D and trimming. The sample records 150,000 or so clones, roughly 83% being singletons. Germline loops: CDR1 LNHDA, CDR2 SQIVND (reference sequence). CDR3 length: 15 residues. The V and J ends lost 4 bases and 0 bases, in that order; junction bases with no gene match: 5. This chain links TRBV19 with TRBJ1-1; TRBD1 aligns across 7 bases. The origin of this receptor is a woman aged 60-75 years with COVID-19, enrolled during active disease. The sequenced sample was peripheral blood. CDR3 residues: CASSTWDRMNTEAFF. For the CDR3, the DNA is TGTGCCAGTAGTACGTGGGACAGAATGAACACTGAAGCTTTCTTT. Combining the CDR3 with reference TRBV19 and TRBJ1-1 gives the whole variable domain DGGITQSPKYLFRKEGQNVTLSCEQNLNHDAMYWYRQDPGQGLRLIYYSQIVNDFQKGDIAEGYSVSREKKESFPLTVTSAQKNPTAFYLCASSTWDRMNTEAFFGQGTRLTVV.